Below, 20 T cell receptor beta chains from the same sample are listed, as sequenced in a study of blood T cell repertoires in COVID-19. Clones were sequenced by immunoSEQ multiplex PCR, and TCRdb holds only the in-frame ones, with some missing. Here the sample spans under 150,000 clones, 75% to 90% being singletons. Sequenced: PBMCs or T cells enriched from blood (not recorded which). These receptors were collected from a woman aged 45-65 years who had recovered from COVID-19.

The chain links TRBV5-5 to TRBJ2-3, with 10 bases matching TRBD1. The CDR3 has 16 amino acids. CDR1 and CDR2 (germline): SGHKS, YYEKEE (reference sequence). J was trimmed by 4 bases and V by 4 bases; bases with no gene match: 9. CDR3 in DNA: TGTGCCAGCAGCCCCCACTGGGACAGGGGTGCAGATACGCAGTATTTT. This codes for CASSPHWDRGADTQYF.

This clone is a singleton in its sample. The rearrangement joins TRBV3-1 (or the pseudogene TRBV3-2) to TRBJ1-4; 8 bases agree with TRBD1. The trim removed 1 base at V and 8 bases at J, leaving 9 bases unmatched. Germline V gene lookup returns CDR1 LGHDT and CDR2 YNNKEL (reference sequence). The CDR3 contains 16 residues. The DNA of the CDR3 is TGTGCCAGCAGCCAAGTTAGAGGACAGGGAGGGGAAAAACTGTTTTTT. Its translation is CASSQVRGQGGEKLFF.

This chain connects TRBV13 to TRBJ1-6, with TRBD1 identical over 9 bases. The CDR3 runs 15 residues. J was trimmed by 8 bases and V by 5 bases; bases with no gene match: 7. Germline assignment: CDR1 PRHDT and CDR2 FYEKMQ (reference sequence). CDR3 in DNA: TGTGCCAGCAGCCCCGGGACAGGGCCGTATTCACCCCTCCACTTT. It codes for CASSPGTGPYSPLHF. Filled out from reference TRBV13 and TRBJ1-6, the complete variable domain reads AAGVIQSPRHLIKEKRETATLKCYPIPRHDTVYWYQQGPGQDPQFLISFYEKMQSDKGSIPDRFSAQQFSDYHSELNMSSLELGDSALYFCASSPGTGPYSPLHFGNGTRLTVT.

This chain uses TRBV11-3 with TRBJ2-7; tentative D call: TRBD2 (6 bases). The CDR3 contains 18 residues. V was trimmed by 1 base and J by 6 bases, leaving 25 bases between them. Per the germline V gene, CDR1 is SGHNT and CDR2 is YENEEA. DNA of the CDR3: TGTGCCAGCAGCTTAGGGGGTTGGAGGGAGACGGTGGTCCTCGAGCAGTACTTC. Encoded protein: CASSLGGWRETVVLEQYF.

CDR3 sequence: CSVEGQGAYEQYF. CDR3 DNA: TGCAGCGTTGAAGGACAGGGGGCCTACGAGCAGTACTTC. This chain links TRBV29-1 with TRBJ2-7, with 9 bases aligning to TRBD1. Trimming cost V 1 base and J 2 bases; bases outside gene matches: 0. This CDR3 comprises 13 residues. Germline CDR1 reads SQVTM; CDR2 reads ANQGSEA.

This clone was recorded once. The genes are TRBV9 and TRBJ1-5; 7 bases align to TRBD1. The CDR3 covers 15 residues. In germline, CDR1 is SGDLS, CDR2 YYNGEE. The junction had 8 bases not matched to a gene; V was cut back by 3 bases and J by 5 bases. CDR3 amino acids: CASSALDRVDQPQHF. The CDR3 nucleotides read TGTGCCAGCAGCGCCCTCGACAGGGTGGATCAGCCCCAGCATTTT.

The V call is TRBV10-3, the J call TRBJ1-2; TRBD1 might be the D (5 bases). Germline V gene lookup returns CDR1 ENHRY and CDR2 SYGVKD. V was trimmed by 7 bases and J by 1 base, leaving 13 bases between them. This CDR3 is built from 14 residues. This chain's CDR3 is CAINAGGDNYGYTF. The CDR3 DNA sequence: TGTGCCATCAATGCGGGGGGGGATAACTATGGCTACACCTTC.

This clone has just a few counts. V gene TRBV11-2 combines with J gene TRBJ2-4, with a tentative D call TRBD1 (6 bases). The CDR3 is 15 residues long. CDR1 and CDR2 (germline): SGHAT, FQNNGV. Between the trimmed V and J ends, which lost 1 base and 6 bases, there was a span of 13 bases. The CDR3 DNA sequence: TGTGCCAGCAGCTTAGGGACCGGGACAAGAAACATTCAGTACTTC. Protein: CASSLGTGTRNIQYF.

This clone has only one observation. This rearrangement joins TRBV14 to TRBJ2-1; the D gene is possibly TRBD1 (6 bases). Between the trimmed V and J ends, which lost 4 bases and 2 bases, there was a span of 12 bases. The CDR3 totals 15 residues. In germline, CDR1 is SGHDN, CDR2 FVKESK. The CDR3 here is CASSLRQAAYNEQFF. The CDR3 DNA reads as TGTGCCAGCAGCCTAAGACAGGCAGCCTACAATGAGCAGTTCTTC.

This chain connects TRBV4-1 to TRBJ2-7; a weak D match, TRBD2 (5 bases). Germline values: CDR1 MGHRA, CDR2 YSYEKL. This CDR3 region has 14 residues. V lost 4 bases and J 6 bases, leaving 16 bases between the germline ends. In DNA, the CDR3 is TGCGCCAGCAGCCCACCCGGGCCCAGCGGCGAGCAGTACTTC. It encodes CASSPPGPSGEQYF.

This clone showed up just once. The gene calls are TRBV7-2 and TRBJ1-6; D not certain. V shed 5 bases and J shed 5 bases, with 10 bases lying between them. From germline, CDR1 is SGHTA and CDR2 FQGNSA. There are 14 residues in the CDR3. As DNA, the CDR3 is TGTGCCAGCAGCCGCAGAGGGAATAATTCACCCCTCCACTTT. This sequence encodes CASSRRGNNSPLHF.

The V call is TRBV6-5, the J call TRBJ1-5; D call uncertain. The germline gives CDR1 MNHEY, CDR2 SVGAGI. The V end lost 0 bases, the J end lost 4 bases, and 13 bases lay between the germline ends. The CDR3 spans 16 residues. CDR3 in DNA: TGTGCCAGCAGTTACTCGGGTCAGGAAGGTAATCAGCCCCAGCATTTT. Encoded protein: CASSYSGQEGNQPQHF.

V and J are TRBV5-1 and TRBJ1-1; 11 bases fit TRBD1. Trimming took 4 bases from V and 3 from J; bases not matched to a gene: 5. Looked up from germline, CDR1 is SGHRS and CDR2 is YFSETQ. The CDR3 spans 15 residues. For the CDR3, the DNA is TGCGCCAGCAGCGGCGGGACAGGGGGGGACACTGAAGCTTTCTTT. Residues: CASSGGTGGDTEAFF.

This clone appeared a few times. The identical CDR3 is also encoded by other nucleotide sequences in the sample. The chain is built from TRBV5-1 and TRBJ1-1, with 7 bases identical to TRBD1. Germline V gene lookup returns CDR1 SGHRS and CDR2 YFSETQ. CDR3 length: 14 amino acids. The junction had 0 bases not matched to a gene; V was cut back by 0 bases and J by 1 base. The CDR3 region is CASSLDRGNTEAFF. CDR3 in DNA: TGCGCCAGCAGCTTGGACAGGGGGAACACTGAAGCTTTCTTT.

The rearrangement joins TRBV2 to TRBJ1-2, with 10 bases fitting TRBD1. Germline CDR1 is SNHLY and CDR2 is FYNNEI. The length of the CDR3 is 15 residues. Unmatched junction bases numbered 6, after V lost 6 bases and J lost 2 bases. This CDR3 is CASRLGTGDNYGYTF. DNA for the CDR3: TGTGCCAGCAGACTTGGGACAGGGGACAACTATGGCTACACCTTC.

The chain recombines TRBV2 with TRBJ2-4; D is possibly TRBD2 (7 bases). Germline V gene sequence: CDR1 SNHLY, CDR2 FYNNEI. Trimming removed 7 bases at V and 2 bases at J, with 15 bases between. This CDR3 is built from 15 residues. This CDR3 reads CASIAEGGSKNIQYF. The CDR3 coding sequence is TGTGCCAGCATTGCCGAGGGGGGGTCCAAAAACATTCAGTACTTC.

This chain links TRBV4-3 with TRBJ2-2, with 7 bases identical to TRBD1. The CDR3 is 17 amino acids. CDR1 is LGHNA and CDR2 is YSLEER in the germline V gene. The J segment lost 0 bases and the V segment lost 3 bases, leaving 7 bases of the junction unmatched. The CDR3 region has the DNA TGCGCCAGCAGCCAGGGTCTCCAGGGGGCGAACACCGGGGAGCTGTTTTTT. Its protein is CASSQGLQGANTGELFF.

This clone was found a few times. J is TRBJ1-1 and V is TRBV7-2; D not resolved. The CDR3 has 13 residues. Germline V lookup: CDR1 SGHTA, CDR2 FQGNSA. V lost 1 base, J lost 1 base, and 4 bases lay in between. CDR3 in amino acids: CASSLGQNTEAFF. Written as DNA, the CDR3 is TGTGCCAGCAGCTTAGGACAGAACACTGAAGCTTTCTTT.

The sample holds one count of this clone. The V call is TRBV27, the J call TRBJ2-7; D unclear. Per the germline V gene, CDR1 is MNHEY and CDR2 is SMNVEV (reference sequence). Trimming left V 5 bases short and J 7 bases short, with 12 bases between. The length of the CDR3 is 12 residues. The CDR3 loop is CASSGPFGEQYF. CDR3 nucleotide sequence: TGTGCCAGCAGTGGGCCCTTTGGGGAGCAGTACTTC.

V usage is TRBV19 and J usage is TRBJ1-4, with TRBD1 identical over 9 bases. The CDR3 covers 16 residues. Germline trimming cut 4 bases from V and 8 bases from J; bases unmatched to any gene: 11. CDR1 and CDR2 (germline): LNHDA, SQIVND (reference sequence). Here the CDR3 DNA reads TGTGCCAGTAGTAAGAGTGCGCGGACAGGGGAAGAAAAACTGTTTTTT. Encoded protein: CASSKSARTGEEKLFF.